Sequencing of this TCR beta chain was carried out in a study of PD-L1 blockade in urothelial cancer. Points on this clone: Other DNA sequences of this sample code for an identical CDR3.

Measured with immunoSEQ multiplex PCR; TCRdb has only the in-frame clones, and not every one. The sample includes 35,000 or so clones, around four fifths of them seen just once. The germline V gene has CDR1 MDHEN and CDR2 SYDVKM. The CDR3 contains 15 residues. V lost 5 bases and J lost 4; bases outside the gene matches: 2. Sequenced material: PBMCs, taken around atezolizumab (anti-PD-L1) treatment. V and J are TRBV28 and TRBJ2-2; 12 positions match TRBD2. The TCR originated in a man aged 55 to 70 with urothelial cancer. CDR3 in amino acids: CASSPGLAGTGELFF. The CDR3 DNA follows: TGTGCCAGCAGTCCGGGACTAGCGGGCACCGGGGAGCTGTTTTTT.